This TCR beta chain was recovered during a study of blood T cells in healthy people across ages. Study findings and constraints: Estimated diversity across one million T cells was deemed an underestimate.

Primers used in a second PCR of about 6 to 11 cycles were a sample-barcoded 5' primer and a J-beta primer mix. Each cDNA molecule, via a template-switch adaptor with 12 random nucleotides, was tagged. TCRdb re-called the 5' RACE reads through MiXCR, storing one row per CDR3 protein. The sample shows 700,000 to 950,000 distinct CDR3 sequences, roughly 41% of them seen only once. CDR1 and CDR2 from the germline V gene are DFQATT and SNEGSKA (reference sequence). This CDR3 region has 16 residues. After removal of 2 bases from V and 7 bases from J, the junction contained 13 bases not matched to a gene. Only a few counts were recorded for this clonotype. Its target is not known.

The sequencing sample was made of blood. The rearrangement links TRBV20-1 to TRBJ2-1, with 8 bases lining up with TRBD1. The source of this sequence is a woman aged 60-75 years in good health. The CDR3 nucleotides read TGCAGTGCTAGAAGCGGATTGGGGGACAGGAATAATGAGCAGTTCTTC. Residues: CSARSGLGDRNNEQFF.